The present T cell receptor (beta chain) was sequenced within a study of glioma-infiltrating T cells after dendritic cell vaccination. V was pared by 4 bases and J by 4 bases, with 19 bases between. The CDR3 runs to 16 residues. Looked up from germline, CDR1 is MGHDK and CDR2 is SYGVNS. Patients had residual fresh-frozen tumor tissue and more than two years of survival data. TCRdb's table, derived via immunoSEQ multiplex PCR, lists solely in-frame clones and lacks some. The table has 25,000 to 35,000 clones, approximately 91% seen once. This sequence joins TRBV25-1 and TRBJ1-2; possible D gene TRBD1, 6 bases. Sample: blood, taken before dendritic cell vaccination. The TCR comes from a human donor with glioblastoma. The CDR3 loop is CASSGGGGSSPYGYTF. Here the CDR3 DNA reads TGTGCCAGCAGTGGGGGGGGCGGTTCGAGCCCCTATGGCTACACCTTC.